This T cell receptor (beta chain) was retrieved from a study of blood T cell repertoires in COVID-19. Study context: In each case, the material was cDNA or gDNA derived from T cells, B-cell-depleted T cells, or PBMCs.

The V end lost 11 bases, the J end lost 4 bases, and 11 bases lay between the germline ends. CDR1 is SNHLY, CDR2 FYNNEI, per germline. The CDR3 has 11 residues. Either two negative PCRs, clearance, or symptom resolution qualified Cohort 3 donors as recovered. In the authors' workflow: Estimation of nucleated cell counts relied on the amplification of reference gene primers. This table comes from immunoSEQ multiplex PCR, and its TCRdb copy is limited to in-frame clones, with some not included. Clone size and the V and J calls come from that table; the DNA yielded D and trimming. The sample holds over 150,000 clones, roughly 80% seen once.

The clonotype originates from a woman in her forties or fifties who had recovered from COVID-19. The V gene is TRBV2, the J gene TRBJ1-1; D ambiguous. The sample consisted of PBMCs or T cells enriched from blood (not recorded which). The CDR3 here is CASGMVTEAFF. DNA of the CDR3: TGTGCCTCGGGTATGGTCACTGAAGCTTTCTTT.